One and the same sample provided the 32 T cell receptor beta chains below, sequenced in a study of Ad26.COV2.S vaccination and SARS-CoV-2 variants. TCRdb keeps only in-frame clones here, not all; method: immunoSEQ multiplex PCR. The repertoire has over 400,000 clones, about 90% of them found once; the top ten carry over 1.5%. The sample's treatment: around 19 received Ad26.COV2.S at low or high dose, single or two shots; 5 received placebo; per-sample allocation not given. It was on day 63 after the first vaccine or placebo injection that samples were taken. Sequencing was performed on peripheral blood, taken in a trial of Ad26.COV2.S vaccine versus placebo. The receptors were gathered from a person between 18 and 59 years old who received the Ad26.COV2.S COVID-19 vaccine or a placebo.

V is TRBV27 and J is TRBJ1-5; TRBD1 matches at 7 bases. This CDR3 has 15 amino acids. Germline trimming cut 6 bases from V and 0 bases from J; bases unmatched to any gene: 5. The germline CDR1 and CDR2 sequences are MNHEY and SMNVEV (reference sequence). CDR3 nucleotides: TGTGCCAGCAGGGGACAGACCTATAGCAATCAGCCCCAGCATTTT. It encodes CASRGQTYSNQPQHF.

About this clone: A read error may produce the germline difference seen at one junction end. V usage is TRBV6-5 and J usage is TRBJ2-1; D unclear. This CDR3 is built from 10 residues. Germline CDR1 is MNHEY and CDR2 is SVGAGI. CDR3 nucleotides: TGTGCCAGCATTTACAATGAGCAGTTCTTC. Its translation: CASIYNEQFF.

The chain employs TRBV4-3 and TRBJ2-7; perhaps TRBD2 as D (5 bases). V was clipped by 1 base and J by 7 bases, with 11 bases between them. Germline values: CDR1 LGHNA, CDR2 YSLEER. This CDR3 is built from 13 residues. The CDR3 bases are TGCGCCAGCAGCCAAGTTCCGGGGAAAGAGCAGTACTTC. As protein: CASSQVPGKEQYF.

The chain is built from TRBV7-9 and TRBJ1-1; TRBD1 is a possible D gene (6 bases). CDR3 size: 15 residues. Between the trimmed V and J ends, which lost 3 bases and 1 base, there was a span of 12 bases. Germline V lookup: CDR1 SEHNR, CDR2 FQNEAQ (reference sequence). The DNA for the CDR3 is TGTGCCAGCAGCTTCACCGGGACACCGAACACTGAAGCTTTCTTT. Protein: CASSFTGTPNTEAFF.

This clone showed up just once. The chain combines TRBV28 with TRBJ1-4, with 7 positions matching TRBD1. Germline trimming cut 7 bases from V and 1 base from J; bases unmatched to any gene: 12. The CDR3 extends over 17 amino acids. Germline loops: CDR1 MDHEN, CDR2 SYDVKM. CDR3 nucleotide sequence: TGTGCCAGCATCCCGACAGGGCAGGGTGTAACTAATGAAAAACTGTTTTTT. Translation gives CASIPTGQGVTNEKLFF.

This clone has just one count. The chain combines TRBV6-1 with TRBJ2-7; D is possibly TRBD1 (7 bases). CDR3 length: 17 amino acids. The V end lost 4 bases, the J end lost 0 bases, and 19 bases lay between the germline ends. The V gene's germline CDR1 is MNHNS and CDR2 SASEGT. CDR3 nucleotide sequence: TGTGCCAGCAGTGCCACAGGGGTCGCGGGAAGCTCCTACGAGCAGTACTTC. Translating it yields CASSATGVAGSSYEQYF.

The DNA of the CDR3 is TGTGCCAGCAGTTTATGGGGGGACAGATCCGGCTACACCTTC. Translation: CASSLWGDRSGYTF. The V gene is TRBV28, the J gene TRBJ1-2, with TRBD1 identical over 7 bases. CDR3 length: 14 amino acids. The V and J ends lost 0 bases and 8 bases, in that order; junction bases with no gene match: 6. Per the germline V gene, CDR1 is MDHEN and CDR2 is SYDVKM.

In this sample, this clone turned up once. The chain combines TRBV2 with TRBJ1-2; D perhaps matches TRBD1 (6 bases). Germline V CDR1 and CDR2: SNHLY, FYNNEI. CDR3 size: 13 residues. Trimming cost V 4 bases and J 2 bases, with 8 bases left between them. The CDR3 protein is CASSVTGNYGYTF. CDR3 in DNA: TGTGCCAGCAGTGTGACAGGAAACTATGGCTACACCTTC.

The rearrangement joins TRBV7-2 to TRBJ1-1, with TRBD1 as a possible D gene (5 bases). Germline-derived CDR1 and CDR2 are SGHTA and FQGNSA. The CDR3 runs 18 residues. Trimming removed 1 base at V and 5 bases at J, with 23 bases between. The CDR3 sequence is CASSLGGPGTPGRTEAFF. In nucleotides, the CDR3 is TGTGCCAGCAGCTTAGGGGGACCGGGGACTCCAGGCCGGACTGAAGCTTTCTTT.

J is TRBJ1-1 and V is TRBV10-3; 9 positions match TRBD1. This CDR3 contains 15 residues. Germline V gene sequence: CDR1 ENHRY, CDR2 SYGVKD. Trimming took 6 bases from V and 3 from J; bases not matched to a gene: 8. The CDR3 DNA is TGTGCCATCAGCATGGAGGGACAGGGCTACACTGAAGCTTTCTTT. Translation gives CAISMEGQGYTEAFF.

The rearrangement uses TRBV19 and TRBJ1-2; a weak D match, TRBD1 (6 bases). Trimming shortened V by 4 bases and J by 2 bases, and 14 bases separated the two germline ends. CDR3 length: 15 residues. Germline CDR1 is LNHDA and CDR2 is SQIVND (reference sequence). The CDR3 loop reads CASSTQATGNYGYTF. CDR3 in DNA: TGTGCCAGTAGTACCCAGGCTACAGGGAACTATGGCTACACCTTC.

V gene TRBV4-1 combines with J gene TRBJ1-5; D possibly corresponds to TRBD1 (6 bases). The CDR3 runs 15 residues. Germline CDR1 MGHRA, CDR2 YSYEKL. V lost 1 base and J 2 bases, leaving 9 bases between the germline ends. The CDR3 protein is CASSQGTARNQPQHF. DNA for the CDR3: TGCGCCAGCAGCCAAGGGACAGCGCGCAATCAGCCCCAGCATTTT.

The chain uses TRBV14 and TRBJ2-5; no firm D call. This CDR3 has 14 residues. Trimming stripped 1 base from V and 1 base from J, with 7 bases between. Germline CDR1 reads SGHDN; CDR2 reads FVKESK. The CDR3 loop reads CASSQGTAQETQYF. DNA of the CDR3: TGTGCCAGCAGCCAAGGCACCGCCCAAGAGACCCAGTACTTC. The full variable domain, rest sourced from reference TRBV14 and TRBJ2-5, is EAGVTQFPSHSVIEKGQTVTLRCDPISGHDNLYWYRRVMGKEIKFLLHFVKESKQDESGMPNNRFLAERTGGTYSTLKVQPAELEDSGVYFCASSQGTAQETQYFGPGTRLLVL.

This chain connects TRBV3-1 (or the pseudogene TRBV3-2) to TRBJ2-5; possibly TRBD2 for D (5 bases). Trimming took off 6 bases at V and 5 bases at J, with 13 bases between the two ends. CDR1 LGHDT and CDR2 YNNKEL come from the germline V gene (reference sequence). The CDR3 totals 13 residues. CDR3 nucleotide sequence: TGTGCCAGCAGTAATAGCGTTTTGGAGACCCAGTACTTC. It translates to CASSNSVLETQYF.

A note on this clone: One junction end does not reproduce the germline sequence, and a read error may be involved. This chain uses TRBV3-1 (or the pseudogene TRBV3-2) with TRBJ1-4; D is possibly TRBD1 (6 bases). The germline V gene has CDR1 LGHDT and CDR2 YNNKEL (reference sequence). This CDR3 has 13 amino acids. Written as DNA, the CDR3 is TGTGCCAGCAGCAACCTCGGAACAGGGCATTTTTATTTT. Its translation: CASSNLGTGHFYF.

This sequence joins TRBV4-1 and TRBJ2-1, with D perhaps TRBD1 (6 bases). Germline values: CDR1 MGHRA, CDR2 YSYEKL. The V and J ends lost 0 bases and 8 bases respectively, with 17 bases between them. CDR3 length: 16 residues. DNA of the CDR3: TGCGCCAGCAGCCAAGATAAGTTACAGGGTGAGGATGAGCAGTTCTTC. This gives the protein CASSQDKLQGEDEQFF.

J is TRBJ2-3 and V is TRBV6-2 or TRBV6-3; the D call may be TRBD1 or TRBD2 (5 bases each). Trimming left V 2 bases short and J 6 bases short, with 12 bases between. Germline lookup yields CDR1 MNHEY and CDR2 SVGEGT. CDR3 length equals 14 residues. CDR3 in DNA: TGTGCCAGCAGTTACCACGGGGCGAGGGATACGCAGTATTTT. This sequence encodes CASSYHGARDTQYF.

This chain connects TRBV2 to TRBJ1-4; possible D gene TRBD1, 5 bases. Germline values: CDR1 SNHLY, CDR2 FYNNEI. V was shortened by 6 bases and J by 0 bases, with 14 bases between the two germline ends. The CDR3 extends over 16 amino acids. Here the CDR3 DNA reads TGTGCCAGCAGCCGGGGGTCCAGATCAACTAATGAAAAACTGTTTTTT. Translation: CASSRGSRSTNEKLFF. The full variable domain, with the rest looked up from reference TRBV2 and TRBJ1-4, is EPEVTQTPSHQVTQMGQEVILRCVPISNHLYFYWYRQILGQKVEFLVSFYNNEISEKSEIFDDQFSVERPDGSNFTLKIRSTKLEDSAMYFCASSRGSRSTNEKLFFGSGTQLSVL.

Here the CDR3 reads CASSYPTRIQMDTQYF. CDR3 nucleotides: TGTGCCAGCAGTTACCCCACTAGAATTCAGATGGATACGCAGTATTTT. The chain uses TRBV6-6 and TRBJ2-3, with a tentative D call TRBD2 (5 bases). In germline, CDR1 is MNHNY, CDR2 SVGAGI (reference sequence). V was pared by 2 bases and J by 6 bases, with 18 bases between. The CDR3 contains 16 residues.

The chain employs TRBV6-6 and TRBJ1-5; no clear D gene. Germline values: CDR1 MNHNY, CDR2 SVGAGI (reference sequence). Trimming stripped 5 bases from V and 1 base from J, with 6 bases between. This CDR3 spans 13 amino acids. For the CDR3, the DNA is TGTGCCAGCAGTGAGAGGAGCAATCAGCCCCAGCATTTT. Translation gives CASSERSNQPQHF.

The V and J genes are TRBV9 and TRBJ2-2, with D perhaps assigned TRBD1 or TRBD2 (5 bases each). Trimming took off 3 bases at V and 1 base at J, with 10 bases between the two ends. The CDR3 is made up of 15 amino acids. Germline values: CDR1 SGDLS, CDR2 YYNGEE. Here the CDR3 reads CASSERTRNTGELFF. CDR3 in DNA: TGTGCCAGCAGCGAGCGGACACGGAACACCGGGGAGCTGTTTTTT. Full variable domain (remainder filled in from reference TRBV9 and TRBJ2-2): DSGVTQTPKHLITATGQRVTLRCSPRSGDLSVYWYQQSLDQGLQFLIQYYNGEERAKGNILERFSAQQFPDLHSELNLSSLELGDSALYFCASSERTRNTGELFFGEGSRLTVL.

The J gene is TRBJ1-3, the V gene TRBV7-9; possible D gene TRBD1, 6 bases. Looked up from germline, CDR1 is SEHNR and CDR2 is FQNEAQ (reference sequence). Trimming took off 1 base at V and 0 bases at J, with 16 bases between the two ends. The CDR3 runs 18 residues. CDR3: CASSLVERQVFSGNTIYF. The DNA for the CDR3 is TGTGCCAGCAGCTTAGTTGAACGACAGGTTTTCTCTGGAAACACCATATATTTT.

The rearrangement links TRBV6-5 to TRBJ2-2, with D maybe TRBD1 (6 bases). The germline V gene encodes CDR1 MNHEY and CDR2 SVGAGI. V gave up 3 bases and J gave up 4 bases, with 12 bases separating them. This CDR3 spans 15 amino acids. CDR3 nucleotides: TGTGCCAGCAGTTATATGAAAGGGGGCACCGGGGAGCTGTTTTTT. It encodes CASSYMKGGTGELFF.

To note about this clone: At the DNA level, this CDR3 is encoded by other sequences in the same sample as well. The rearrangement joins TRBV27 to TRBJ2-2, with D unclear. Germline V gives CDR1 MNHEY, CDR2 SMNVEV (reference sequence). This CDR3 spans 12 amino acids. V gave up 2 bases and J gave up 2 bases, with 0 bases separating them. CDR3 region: CASSLNTGELFF. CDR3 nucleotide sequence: TGTGCCAGCAGTTTAAACACCGGGGAGCTGTTTTTT.

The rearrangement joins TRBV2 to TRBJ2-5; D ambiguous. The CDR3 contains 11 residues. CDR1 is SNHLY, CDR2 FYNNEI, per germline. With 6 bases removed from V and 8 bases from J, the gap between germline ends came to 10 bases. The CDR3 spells CASSDGITQYF. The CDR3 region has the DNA TGTGCCAGCAGCGACGGAATTACCCAGTACTTC.

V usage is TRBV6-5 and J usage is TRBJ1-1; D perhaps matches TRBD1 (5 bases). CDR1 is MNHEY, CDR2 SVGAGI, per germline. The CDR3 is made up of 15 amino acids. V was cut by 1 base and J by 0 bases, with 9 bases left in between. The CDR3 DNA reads TGTGCCAGCAGTTACTTCAGGGAACTGAACACTGAAGCTTTCTTT. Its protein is CASSYFRELNTEAFF.

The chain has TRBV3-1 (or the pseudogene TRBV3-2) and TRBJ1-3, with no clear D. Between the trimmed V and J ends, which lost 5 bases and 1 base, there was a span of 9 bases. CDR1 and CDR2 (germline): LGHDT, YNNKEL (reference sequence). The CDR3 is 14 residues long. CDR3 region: CASSARDSGNTIYF. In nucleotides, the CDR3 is TGTGCCAGCAGCGCTAGGGATTCTGGAAACACCATATATTTT.

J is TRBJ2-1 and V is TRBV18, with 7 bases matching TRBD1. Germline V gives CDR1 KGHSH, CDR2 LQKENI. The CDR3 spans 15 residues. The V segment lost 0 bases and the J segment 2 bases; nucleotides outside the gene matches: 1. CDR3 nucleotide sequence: TGTGCCAGCTCACCACCGGGACAGCCCTACAATGAGCAGTTCTTC. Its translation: CASSPPGQPYNEQFF.

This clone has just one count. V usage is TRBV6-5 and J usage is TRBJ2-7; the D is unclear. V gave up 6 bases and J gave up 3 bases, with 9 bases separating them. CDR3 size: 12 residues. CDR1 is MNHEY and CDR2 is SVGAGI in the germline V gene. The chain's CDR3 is CASSHGVYEQYF. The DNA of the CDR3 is TGTGCCAGCAGCCACGGCGTCTACGAGCAGTACTTC.

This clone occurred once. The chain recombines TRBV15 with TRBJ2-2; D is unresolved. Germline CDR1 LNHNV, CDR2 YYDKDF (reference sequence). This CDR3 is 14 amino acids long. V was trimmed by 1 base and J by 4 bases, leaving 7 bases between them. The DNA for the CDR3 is TGTGCCACCAGCAGAGTTGCAGCCACCGGGGAGCTGTTTTTT. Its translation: CATSRVAATGELFF. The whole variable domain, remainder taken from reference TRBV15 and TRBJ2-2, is DAMVIQNPRYQVTQFGKPVTLSCSQTLNHNVMYWYQQKSSQAPKLLFHYYDKDFNNEADTPDNFQSRRPNTSFCFLDIRSPGLGDTAMYLCATSRVAATGELFFGEGSRLTVL.

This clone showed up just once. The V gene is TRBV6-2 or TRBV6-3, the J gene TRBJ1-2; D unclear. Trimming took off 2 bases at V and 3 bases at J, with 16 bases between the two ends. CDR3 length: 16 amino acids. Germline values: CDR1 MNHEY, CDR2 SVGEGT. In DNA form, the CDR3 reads TGTGCCAGCAGTTACGAGCAGGCCGGAGGGTACTATGGCTACACCTTC. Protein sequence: CASSYEQAGGYYGYTF.

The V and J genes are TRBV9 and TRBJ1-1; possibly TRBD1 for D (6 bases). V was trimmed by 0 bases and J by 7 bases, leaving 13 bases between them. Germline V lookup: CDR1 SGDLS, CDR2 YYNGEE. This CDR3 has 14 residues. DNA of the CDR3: TGTGCCAGCAGCGTAGGGGGGACAAGTGTTGAAGCTTTCTTT. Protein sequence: CASSVGGTSVEAFF.